The 28 T cell receptor beta chains below were found in one sample sequenced in a study of blood T cells in healthy people across ages. Together with a sample-barcoded 5' primer, a J-beta primer mix was included in a second PCR lasting about 7 to 12 cycles. TCRdb re-analysed the 5' RACE reads in MiXCR, keeping a single row per CDR3 protein. Here the sample spans more than 450,000 distinct CDR3 sequences, over 25% being singletons. This sample also appeared in a second study, on T cells of mothers and their children.

Sequencing was carried out using blood. These TCRs come from a boy aged 2 to 10 in good health.

The chain recombines TRBV20-1 with TRBJ1-1; 10 bases align to TRBD1. The germline gives CDR1 DFQATT, CDR2 SNEGSKA (reference sequence). Trimming took 7 bases from V and 0 from J; bases not matched to a gene: 5. CDR3 size: 14 residues. In DNA form, the CDR3 reads TGCAGTGAACCCGGGACAGGGGTGAACACTGAAGCTTTCTTT. The encoded protein is CSEPGTGVNTEAFF.

The chain is built from TRBV29-1 and TRBJ2-5; D remains unclear. Between the trimmed V and J ends, which lost 7 bases and 9 bases, there was a span of 18 bases. Germline assignment: CDR1 SQVTM and CDR2 ANQGSEA. The CDR3 covers 12 residues. CDR3 amino acids: CSGGEAHRAQYF. The CDR3 nucleotides are TGCAGCGGAGGCGAGGCCCATAGGGCCCAGTACTTC.

This clonotype appeared a few times. The rearrangement uses TRBV7-8 and TRBJ2-3; D is undetermined. Per the germline V gene, CDR1 is SGHVS and CDR2 is FQNEAQ. Trimming took off 1 base at V and 3 bases at J, with 11 bases between the two ends. This CDR3 is built from 15 residues. CDR3 region: CASSLGLMETDTQYF. CDR3 bases: TGTGCCAGCAGCTTAGGTCTAATGGAGACAGATACGCAGTATTTT.

This clonotype appeared a few times. J is TRBJ1-2 and V is TRBV7-9; D unclear. The CDR3 consists of 15 residues. The V gene lost 5 bases and the J gene lost 3 bases, with 16 bases spanning the gap. CDR1 is SEHNR and CDR2 is FQNEAQ in the germline V gene (reference sequence). The CDR3: CASSATHDGYYGYTF. CDR3 DNA: TGTGCCAGCAGCGCTACCCACGACGGCTACTATGGCTACACCTTC.

This clonotype was seen a few times. V gene TRBV9 combines with J gene TRBJ2-1, with 13 bases that match TRBD2. Germline assignment: CDR1 SGDLS and CDR2 YYNGEE. The CDR3 consists of 20 residues. V shed 3 bases and J 1 base; nucleotides not matched to a gene: 13. The CDR3 DNA sequence: TGTGCCAGCAGCGAAACTAGGACTAGCGGGAGTTTTTCTTCCTACAATGAGCAGTTCTTC. This encodes CASSETRTSGSFSSYNEQFF. The full variable domain, with the rest looked up from reference TRBV9 and TRBJ2-1, is DSGVTQTPKHLITATGQRVTLRCSPRSGDLSVYWYQQSLDQGLQFLIQYYNGEERAKGNILERFSAQQFPDLHSELNLSSLELGDSALYFCASSETRTSGSFSSYNEQFFGPGTRLTVL.

The chain employs TRBV10-2 and TRBJ2-7; D might be TRBD1 (6 bases). V lost 1 base, J lost 7 bases, and 8 bases lay in between. Germline V gene data show CDR1 as WSHSY and CDR2 as SAAADI. The CDR3 extends over 12 amino acids. The CDR3 sequence is CASSEWGQEQYF. The CDR3 DNA follows: TGCGCCAGCAGTGAGTGGGGACAAGAGCAGTACTTC.

The chain employs TRBV9 and TRBJ1-5; 8 bases agree with TRBD1. J gave up 2 bases and V 7 bases, and 5 bases lay outside the gene matches. Germline V gene sequence: CDR1 SGDLS, CDR2 YYNGEE. The CDR3 consists of 14 residues. The CDR3 DNA is TGTGCCAGCTCCGGGGGACAGGGCAATCAGCCCCAGCATTTT. Translation gives CASSGGQGNQPQHF.

The chain joins TRBV12-3 or TRBV12-4 to TRBJ2-7; either TRBD1 or TRBD2 may supply D (5 bases each). V gave up 3 bases and J gave up 3 bases, with 15 bases separating them. This CDR3 is built from 15 residues. CDR3 nucleotides: TGTGCCAGCAGTTTTGCCAGGGACGGGGACTACGAGCAGTACTTC. As protein: CASSFARDGDYEQYF.

In its sample, this clonotype was seen a few times. J is TRBJ2-2 and V is TRBV7-8, with 11 bases lining up with TRBD2. The CDR3 contains 15 residues. CDR1 and CDR2 (germline): SGHVS, FQNEAQ. Losses at the gene ends were 5 bases for V and 2 bases for J; bases not matched to a gene: 1. Here the CDR3 reads CASSGTSGNTGELFF. In DNA form, the CDR3 reads TGTGCCAGCAGCGGGACTAGCGGAAACACCGGGGAGCTGTTTTTT.

This clonotype was recorded a few times. The rearrangement joins TRBV7-8 to TRBJ1-2, with D maybe TRBD1 (6 bases). CDR1 SGHVS and CDR2 FQNEAQ come from the germline V gene. V shed 4 bases and J shed 6 bases, with 12 bases lying between them. The CDR3 contains 13 residues. CDR3 nucleotide sequence: TGTGCCAGCAGCTCATTAAACAGGGATGGCTACACCTTC. It encodes CASSSLNRDGYTF.

This sequence joins TRBV5-5 and TRBJ1-1, with D tentatively TRBD1 (6 bases). Germline CDR1 reads SGHKS; CDR2 reads YYEKEE (reference sequence). The CDR3 is 15 residues long. The V end was cut by 1 base, the J end by 0 bases, with 10 bases between. CDR3 bases: TGTGCCAGCAGCTTGTGGACAGTCGTGAACACTGAAGCTTTCTTT. As protein: CASSLWTVVNTEAFF.

The chain combines TRBV5-4 with TRBJ1-2, with TRBD1 identical over 9 bases. The germline CDR1 and CDR2 sequences are SGHNT and YYREEE (reference sequence). J lost 8 bases, V lost 4 bases, and 6 bases had no gene match. The CDR3 has 13 amino acids. CDR3 amino acids: CASSVNRGRGYTF. CDR3 coding DNA: TGTGCCAGCAGCGTAAACAGGGGGCGCGGCTACACCTTC.

In its sample, this clonotype was seen a few times. The germline gene is not matched at one end of the junction; a read error may be the cause. The chain recombines TRBV7-7 with TRBJ2-3; 8 nucleotides match TRBD1. The length of the CDR3 is 15 residues. Germline CDR1 SSHAT, CDR2 FNYEAQ (reference sequence). Here the CDR3 reads CASSVTGTGVDTQYF. For the CDR3, the DNA is TGTGCTAGCAGCGTCACCGGGACAGGTGTAGATACGCAGTATTTT.

This clonotype showed up just a few times. This rearrangement joins TRBV5-1 to TRBJ2-2; D unclear. The germline CDR1 and CDR2 sequences are SGHRS and YFSETQ. CDR3 length: 16 residues. V shed 0 bases and J shed 0 bases, with 9 bases lying between them. CDR3: CASSLGARTNTGELFF. Written as DNA, the CDR3 is TGCGCCAGCAGCTTGGGGGCAAGAACGAACACCGGGGAGCTGTTTTTT.

This chain connects TRBV30 to TRBJ2-1; no reliable D call. Trimming cost V 4 bases and J 4 bases, with 14 bases left between them. The CDR3 consists of 14 residues. Germline values: CDR1 GTSNPN, CDR2 SVGIG (reference sequence). In nucleotides, the CDR3 is TGTGCCTGGACACCATCGGTCAGGTACAATGAGCAGTTCTTC. Its protein is CAWTPSVRYNEQFF.

This clonotype was seen more than once but under ten times. The rearrangement joins TRBV29-1 to TRBJ2-5; maybe TRBD2 (5 bases). The J call is in doubt because the DNA end fits TRBJ2-7 better. Germline lookup yields CDR1 SQVTM and CDR2 ANQGSEA. The CDR3 covers 13 residues. CDR3 in DNA: TGCAGCGTTTTTGAGGGCTTTGGGGACGAGCAGTACTTC. This translates into CSVFEGFGDEQYF.

This chain joins TRBV5-1 and TRBJ2-1, with 16 bases identical to TRBD2. CDR3 length: 19 residues. V gave up 3 bases and J gave up 8 bases; unmatched junction bases: 14. CDR1 is SGHRS, CDR2 YFSETQ, per germline. The CDR3 is CASSSTGTSGRALPDEQFF. The CDR3 bases are TGCGCCAGCAGCTCAACCGGGACTAGCGGGAGGGCCCTTCCCGATGAGCAGTTCTTC.

By proportion, this clonotype is medium-sized. The gene calls are TRBV29-1 and TRBJ1-1; no definite D call. V was trimmed by 3 bases and J by 1 base, leaving 9 bases between them. The germline CDR1 and CDR2 sequences are SQVTM and ANQGSEA. The CDR3 has 13 residues. CDR3 in amino acids: CSVEGRTNTEAFF. CDR3 DNA sequence: TGCAGCGTTGAGGGCCGGACGAACACTGAAGCTTTCTTT.

The table lists this clonotype with a few counts. The chain combines TRBV7-6 with TRBJ1-2; possible D gene TRBD1, 5 bases. V was trimmed by 0 bases and J by 3 bases, leaving 11 bases between them. The CDR3 covers 15 residues. Germline lookup yields CDR1 SGHVS and CDR2 FNYEAQ. CDR3 region: CASSLARDGDYGYTF. CDR3 DNA: TGTGCCAGCAGCTTAGCCCGGGACGGCGACTATGGCTACACCTTC.

The rearrangement uses TRBV19 and TRBJ2-5; 12 bases map to TRBD1. The V segment lost 6 bases and the J segment 5 bases; nucleotides outside the gene matches: 10. The CDR3 is made up of 16 amino acids. Looked up from germline, CDR1 is LNHDA and CDR2 is SQIVND (reference sequence). The CDR3 DNA follows: TGTGCCAGTAGCCGGTCGAGGGACAGGGGGCTGGAGACCCAGTACTTC. It is translated as CASSRSRDRGLETQYF.

This rearrangement joins TRBV20-1 to TRBJ2-4, with 7 nucleotides matching TRBD1. This CDR3 spans 13 amino acids. The V and J ends lost 3 bases and 3 bases, in that order; junction bases with no gene match: 2. Germline V lookup: CDR1 DFQATT, CDR2 SNEGSKA (reference sequence). CDR3 region: CSASRGNKNIQYF. The CDR3 nucleotides are TGCAGTGCTAGCAGGGGGAACAAAAACATTCAGTACTTC.

This clonotype turned up a few times. V gene TRBV6-1 combines with J gene TRBJ2-5; 12 bases map to TRBD2. Germline V gene data show CDR1 as MNHNS and CDR2 as SASEGT. The J segment lost 5 bases and the V segment lost 4 bases, leaving 5 bases of the junction unmatched. This CDR3 has 15 amino acids. CDR3 sequence: CASSASGRAGETQYF. In DNA, the CDR3 is TGTGCCAGCAGTGCTAGCGGGAGGGCCGGGGAGACCCAGTACTTC.

In this sample, this clonotype turned up a few times. This rearrangement joins TRBV20-1 to TRBJ1-2; possible D gene TRBD1, 5 bases. Germline lookup yields CDR1 DFQATT and CDR2 SNEGSKA (reference sequence). The CDR3 length is 15 residues. Trimming took 0 bases from V and 6 from J, leaving 17 bases between them. CDR3 in DNA: TGCAGTGCTAGAGATGACCCCAGGGAATCGGATGGCTACACCTTC. The encoded protein is CSARDDPRESDGYTF.

This clonotype was recorded a few times. The chain combines TRBV12-3 or TRBV12-4 with TRBJ2-1; 8 bases line up with TRBD2. There are 14 residues in the CDR3. V shed 5 bases and J 4 bases; nucleotides not matched to a gene: 4. The CDR3 region has the DNA TGTGCCAGCAGTCCGGGGGGGCAATACAATGAGCAGTTCTTC. Amino acids: CASSPGGQYNEQFF.

The rearrangement joins TRBV6-2 or TRBV6-3 to TRBJ2-5; D might be TRBD1 or TRBD2, each matching 6 bases. The DNA end is more similar to TRBJ2-7, so the J call may be wrong. This CDR3 region has 15 residues. The germline CDR1 and CDR2 sequences are MNHEY and SVGEGT. The CDR3: CASSWDWGPYVEQYF. The CDR3 DNA is TGTGCCAGCAGTTGGGACTGGGGGCCCTACGTCGAGCAGTACTTC.

The sample holds many counts of this clonotype. The gene calls are TRBV20-1 and TRBJ1-1; D might be TRBD1 (6 bases). The CDR3 extends over 12 amino acids. Trimming removed 3 bases at V and 4 bases at J, with 9 bases between. Per the germline V gene, CDR1 is DFQATT and CDR2 is SNEGSKA (reference sequence). As DNA, the CDR3 is TGCAGTGCTAGGGCAGGGGCCACTGAAGCTTTCTTT. Encoded protein: CSARAGATEAFF.

This rearrangement joins TRBV14 to TRBJ2-5; D is possibly TRBD1 or TRBD2 (5 bases each). The J call is uncertain, as TRBJ2-1 better fits the DNA end. The CDR3 loop spans 18 amino acids. Looked up from germline, CDR1 is SGHDN and CDR2 is FVKESK. CDR3 amino acids: CASSQDPFGTVRIDEQFF. CDR3 nucleotide sequence: TGTGCCAGCAGCCAAGACCCCTTCGGGACGGTGCGAATCGATGAGCAGTTCTTC.

This clonotype has only a few counts. The chain couples TRBV11-2 to TRBJ2-3; TRBD1 aligns across 9 bases. The V segment lost 1 base and the J segment 9 bases; nucleotides outside the gene matches: 5. Per germline, CDR1 SGHAT and CDR2 FQNNGV. CDR3 length: 14 residues. The CDR3: CASSLAGQGLTQYF. CDR3 bases: TGTGCCAGCAGCTTAGCTGGACAGGGGTTAACGCAGTATTTT.